The T cell receptor beta chain described here comes from a study of post-analysis software for immune sequencing data. Study at large: Recorded disease courses covered relapsing-remitting, secondary progressive and progressive-relapsing multiple sclerosis. Some patients had no subtype annotation. General observations from the study: Five or six TRBV segments were significantly more frequent in patients than in controls. TRBV5-6, TRBV5-1 and TRBV20-1 were among these segments. Samples from a shared batch, those prepared together, strongly co-clustered by F measure. Normalized Chao1 diversity in multiple sclerosis patients fell significantly below that of controls.

This clonotype was seen a few times. The antigen is unknown. Researchers reported that TCR beta cDNA libraries carried unique molecular identifiers. cDNA molecules numbering roughly 0.5 million came from around 0.96 to 9.9 million T cells. TCRdb re-called the PCR reads with MiXCR, one entry per CDR3 protein. The profile shows roughly 870,000 distinct CDR3 sequences, about 57% of them singletons. Per the germline V gene, CDR1 is MNHEY and CDR2 is SVGEGT. V shed 6 bases, J shed 2 bases, and the junction held 11 bases outside the gene matches. This CDR3 contains 17 residues. This chain links TRBV6-2 or TRBV6-3 with TRBJ2-4; 9 nucleotides align to TRBD1. The receptor was derived from a girl aged 5-17 years with multiple sclerosis. The sequencing input was blood. In nucleotides, the CDR3 is TGTGCCAGCAGGAAGGATACAGGGGGCTATACCAAAAACATTCAGTACTTC. Translating it yields CASRKDTGGYTKNIQYF.